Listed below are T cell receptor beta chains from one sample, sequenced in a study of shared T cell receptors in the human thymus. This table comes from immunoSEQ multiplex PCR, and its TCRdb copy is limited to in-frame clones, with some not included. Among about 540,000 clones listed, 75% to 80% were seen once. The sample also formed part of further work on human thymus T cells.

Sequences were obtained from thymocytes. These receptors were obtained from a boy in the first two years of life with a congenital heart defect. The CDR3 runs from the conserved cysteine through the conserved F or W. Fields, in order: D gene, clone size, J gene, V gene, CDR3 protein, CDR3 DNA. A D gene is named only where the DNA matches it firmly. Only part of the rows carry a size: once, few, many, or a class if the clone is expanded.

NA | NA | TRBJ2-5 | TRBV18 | CASSPRETQYF | TGTGCCAGCTCACCCCGAGAGACCCAGTACTTC
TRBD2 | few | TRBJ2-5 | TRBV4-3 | CASSQDSILPHPLSGRGETQYF | TGCGCCAGCAGCCAAGATTCAATTTTGCCTCACCCTCTTAGCGGGAGGGGAGAGACCCAGTACTTC
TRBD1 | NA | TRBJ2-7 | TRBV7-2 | CASRSGTGVEQYF | TGTGCCAGCAGATCCGGGACAGGGGTCGAGCAGTACTTC
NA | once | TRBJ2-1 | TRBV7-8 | CASSLVRSSENEQFF | TGTGCCAGCAGCTTAGTGAGGTCTAGCGAAAATGAGCAGTTCTTC
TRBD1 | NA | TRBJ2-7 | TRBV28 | CASNQGVSYEQYF | TGTGCCAGTAACCAGGGGGTATCCTACGAGCAGTACTTC
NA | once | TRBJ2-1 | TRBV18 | CASSPGREYNEQFF | TGTGCCAGCTCACCGGGACGGGAGTACAATGAGCAGTTCTTC
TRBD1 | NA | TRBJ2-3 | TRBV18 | CASSPGQGTDTQYF | TGTGCCAGCTCACCGGGACAGGGAACAGATACGCAGTATTTT
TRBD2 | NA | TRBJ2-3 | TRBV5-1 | CASSLDASGTKDTQYF | TGCGCCAGCAGCTTGGACGCTAGCGGGACGAAAGATACGCAGTATTTT
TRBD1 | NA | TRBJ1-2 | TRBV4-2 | CASSQDRRDSLCGYTF | TGTGCCAGCAGCCAAGATAGGAGGGACAGTCTGTGTGGCTACACCTTC
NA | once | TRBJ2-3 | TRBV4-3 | CASSLGHGTDTQYF | TGCGCCAGCAGCCTCGGACACGGCACAGATACGCAGTATTTT
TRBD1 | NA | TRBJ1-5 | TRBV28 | CASIAAGQGNQPQHF | TGTGCCAGCATCGCGGCTGGACAGGGCAATCAGCCCCAGCATTTT